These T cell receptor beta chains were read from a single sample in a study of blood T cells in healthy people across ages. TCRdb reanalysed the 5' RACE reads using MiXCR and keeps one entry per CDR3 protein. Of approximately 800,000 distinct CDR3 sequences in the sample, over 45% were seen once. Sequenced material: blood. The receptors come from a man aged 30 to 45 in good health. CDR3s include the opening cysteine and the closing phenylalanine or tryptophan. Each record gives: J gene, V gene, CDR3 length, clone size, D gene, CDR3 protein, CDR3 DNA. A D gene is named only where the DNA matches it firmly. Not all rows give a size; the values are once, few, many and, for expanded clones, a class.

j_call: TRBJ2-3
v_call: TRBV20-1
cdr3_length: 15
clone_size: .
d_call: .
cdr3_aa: CSASYRGNKADTQYF
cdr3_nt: TGCAGCGCCTCTTACCGGGGCAATAAAGCAGATACGCAGTATTTT

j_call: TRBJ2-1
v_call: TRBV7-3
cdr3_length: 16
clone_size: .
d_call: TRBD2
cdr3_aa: CASSLTLAGPYNEQFF
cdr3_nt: TGTGCCAGCAGCTTAACGCTAGCGGGACCCTACAATGAGCAGTTCTTC

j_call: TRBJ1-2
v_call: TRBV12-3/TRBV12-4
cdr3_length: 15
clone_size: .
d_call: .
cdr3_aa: CASSLSGTSKFGYTF
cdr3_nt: TGTGCCAGCAGTCTCTCCGGGACCTCTAAATTCGGCTACACCTTC

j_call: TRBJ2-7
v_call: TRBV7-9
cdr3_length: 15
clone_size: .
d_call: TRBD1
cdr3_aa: CASSLPGQETYEQYF
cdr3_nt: TGTGCCAGCAGCTTACCGGGACAGGAGACCTACGAGCAGTACTTC

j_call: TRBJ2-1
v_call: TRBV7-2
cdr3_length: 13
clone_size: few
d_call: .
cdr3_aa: CASSLETSRSRFF
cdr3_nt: TGTGCCAGCAGCTTAGAAACTAGCAGGTCAAGGTTCTTC

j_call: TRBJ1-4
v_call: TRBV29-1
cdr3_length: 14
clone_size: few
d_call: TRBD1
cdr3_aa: CSVGMTGASEKLFF
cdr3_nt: TGCAGCGTTGGGATGACAGGGGCAAGTGAAAAACTGTTTTTT

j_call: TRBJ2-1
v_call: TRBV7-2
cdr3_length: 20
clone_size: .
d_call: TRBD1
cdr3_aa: CASSLLQTFGGQGKAREQFF
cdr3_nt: TGTGCCAGCAGCTTATTACAGACGTTCGGGGGACAGGGAAAAGCCCGTGAGCAGTTCTTC

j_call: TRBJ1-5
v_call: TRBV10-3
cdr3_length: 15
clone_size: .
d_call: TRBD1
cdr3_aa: CAISERQGGNQPQHF
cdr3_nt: TGTGCCATCAGTGAGAGACAGGGTGGCAATCAGCCCCAGCATTTT

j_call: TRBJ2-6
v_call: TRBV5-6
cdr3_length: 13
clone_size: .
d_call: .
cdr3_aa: CARDPTGANVLTF
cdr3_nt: TGTGCCCGAGACCCCACTGGGGCCAACGTCCTGACTTTC

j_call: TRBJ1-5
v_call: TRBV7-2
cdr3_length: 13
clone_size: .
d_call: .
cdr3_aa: CASSPRFNQPQHF
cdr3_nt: TGTGCCAGCAGCCCAAGGTTCAATCAGCCCCAGCATTTT

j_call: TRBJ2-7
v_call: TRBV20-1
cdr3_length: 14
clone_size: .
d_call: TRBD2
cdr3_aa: CSARVLAGAYEQYF
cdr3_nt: TGCAGTGCTAGAGTTCTAGCGGGGGCCTACGAGCAGTACTTC

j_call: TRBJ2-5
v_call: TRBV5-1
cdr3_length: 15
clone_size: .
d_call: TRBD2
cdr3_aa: CASSLVASGQETQYF
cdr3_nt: TGCGCCAGCAGCTTGGTAGCTAGCGGACAAGAGACCCAGTACTTC

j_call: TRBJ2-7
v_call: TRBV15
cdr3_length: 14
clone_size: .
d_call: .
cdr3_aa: CATSRPGPDYEQYF
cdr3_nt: TGTGCCACCAGCAGACCCGGACCGGACTACGAGCAGTACTTC

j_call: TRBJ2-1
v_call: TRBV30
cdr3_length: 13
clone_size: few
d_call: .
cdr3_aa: CAWSVGRGSEQFF
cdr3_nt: TGTGCCTGGAGTGTAGGTCGGGGTAGTGAGCAGTTCTTC

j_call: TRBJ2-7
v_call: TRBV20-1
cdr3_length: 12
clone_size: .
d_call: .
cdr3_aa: CSANGDNGRQYF
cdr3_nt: TGCAGTGCTAATGGGGACAACGGAAGGCAGTACTTC

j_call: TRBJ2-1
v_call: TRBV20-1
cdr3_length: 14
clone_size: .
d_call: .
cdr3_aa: CSAPHGGTYNEQFF
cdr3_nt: TGCAGTGCTCCTCACGGGGGCACTTACAATGAGCAGTTCTTC

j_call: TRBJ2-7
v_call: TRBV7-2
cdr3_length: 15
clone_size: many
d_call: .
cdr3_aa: CASSLGSGFAYEQYF
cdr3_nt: TGTGCCAGCAGCTTAGGGTCGGGTTTTGCCTACGAGCAGTACTTC

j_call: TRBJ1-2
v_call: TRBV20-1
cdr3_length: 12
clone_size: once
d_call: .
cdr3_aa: CSARSGPRGYTF
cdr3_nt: TGCAGTGCTAGGTCGGGGCCGAGGGGCTACACCTTC

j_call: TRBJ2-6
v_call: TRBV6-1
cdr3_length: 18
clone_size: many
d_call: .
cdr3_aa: CASSEMGHKGSGANVLTF
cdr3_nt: TGTGCCAGCAGTGAAATGGGTCACAAGGGCTCTGGGGCCAACGTCCTGACTTTC

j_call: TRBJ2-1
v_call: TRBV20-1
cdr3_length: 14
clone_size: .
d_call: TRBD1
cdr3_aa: CSARPRTGMRSQFF
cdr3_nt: TGCAGTGCTAGACCTCGGACAGGGATGAGGTCCCAGTTCTTC

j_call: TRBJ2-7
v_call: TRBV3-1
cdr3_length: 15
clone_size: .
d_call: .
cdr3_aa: CASSQDPGSNYEQYF
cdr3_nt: TGTGCCAGCAGCCAAGATCCAGGGTCAAACTACGAGCAGTACTTC

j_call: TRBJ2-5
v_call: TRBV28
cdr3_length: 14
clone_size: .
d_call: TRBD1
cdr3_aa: CASSRYRGIETQYF
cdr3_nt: TGTGCCAGCAGTCGCTACAGGGGTATAGAGACCCAGTACTTC

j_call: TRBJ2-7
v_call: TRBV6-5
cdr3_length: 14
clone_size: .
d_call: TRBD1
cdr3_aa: CASSSGGYFDEQYF
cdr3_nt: TGTGCCAGCAGTTCAGGGGGTTACTTTGACGAGCAGTACTTC

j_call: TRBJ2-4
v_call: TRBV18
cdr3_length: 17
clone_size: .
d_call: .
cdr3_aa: CASSPTDLIGAKNIQYF
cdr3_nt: TGTGCCAGCTCACCAACCGATCTCATCGGGGCCAAAAACATTCAGTACTTC

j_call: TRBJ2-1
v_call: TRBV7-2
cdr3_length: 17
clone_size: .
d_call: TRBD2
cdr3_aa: CASSLALGRELRDEQFF
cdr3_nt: TGTGCCAGCAGCTTAGCGCTTGGGCGGGAGCTCCGGGATGAGCAGTTCTTC

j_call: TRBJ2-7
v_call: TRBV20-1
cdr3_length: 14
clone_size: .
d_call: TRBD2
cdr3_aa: CSARVCGGAYEQYF
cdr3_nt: TGCAGTGCTAGAGTATGCGGGGGAGCCTACGAGCAGTACTTC

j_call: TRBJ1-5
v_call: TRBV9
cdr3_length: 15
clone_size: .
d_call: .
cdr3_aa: CASSHGVGGAQPQHF
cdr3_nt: TGTGCCAGCAGCCACGGGGTCGGCGGGGCACAGCCCCAGCATTTT

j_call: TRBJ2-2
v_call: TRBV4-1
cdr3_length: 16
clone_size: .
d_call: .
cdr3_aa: CASSHVRGGYTGELFF
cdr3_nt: TGCGCCAGCAGCCATGTAAGGGGCGGGTACACCGGGGAGCTGTTTTTT

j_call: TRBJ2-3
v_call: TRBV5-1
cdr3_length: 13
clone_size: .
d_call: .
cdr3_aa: CASSLRVGDTQYF
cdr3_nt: TGCGCCAGCAGCCTCCGGGTCGGAGATACGCAGTATTTT

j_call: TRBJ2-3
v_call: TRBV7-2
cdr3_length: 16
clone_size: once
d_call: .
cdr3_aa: CASSPELGLATDTQYF
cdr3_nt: TGTGCCAGCAGCCCCGAGTTGGGGCTAGCTACAGATACGCAGTATTTT

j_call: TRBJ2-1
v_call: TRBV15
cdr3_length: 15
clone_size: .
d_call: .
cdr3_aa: CATSRVLGIYNEQFF
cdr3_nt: TGTGCCACCAGCAGAGTTCTTGGGATCTACAATGAGCAGTTCTTC

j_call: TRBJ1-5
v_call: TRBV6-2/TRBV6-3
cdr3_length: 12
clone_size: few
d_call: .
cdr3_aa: CASSLPSQPQHF
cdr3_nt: TGTGCCAGCAGTCTCCCCAGTCAGCCCCAGCATTTT

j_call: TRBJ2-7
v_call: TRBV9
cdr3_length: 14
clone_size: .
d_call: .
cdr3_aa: CASSVAGLIDEQYF
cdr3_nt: TGTGCCAGCAGCGTAGCAGGGTTGATCGACGAGCAGTACTTC

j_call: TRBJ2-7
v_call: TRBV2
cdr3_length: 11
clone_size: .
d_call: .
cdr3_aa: CASKFSLEQYF
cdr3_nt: TGTGCCAGCAAGTTCTCGCTCGAGCAGTACTTC

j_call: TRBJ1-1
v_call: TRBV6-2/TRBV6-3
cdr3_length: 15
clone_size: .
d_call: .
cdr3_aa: CASSSDQGVSAEAFF
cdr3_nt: TGTGCCAGCAGTTCGGACCAGGGAGTTTCCGCTGAAGCTTTCTTT

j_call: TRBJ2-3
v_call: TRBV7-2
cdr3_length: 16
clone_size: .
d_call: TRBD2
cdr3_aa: CASSLELAGPTDTQYF
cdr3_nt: TGTGCCAGCAGCTTAGAGTTAGCGGGACCCACAGATACGCAGTATTTT

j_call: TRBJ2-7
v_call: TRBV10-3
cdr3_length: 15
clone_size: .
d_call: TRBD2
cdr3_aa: CAISGGSGISYEQYF
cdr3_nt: TGTGCCATCAGTGGGGGTAGCGGGATTTCCTACGAGCAGTACTTC

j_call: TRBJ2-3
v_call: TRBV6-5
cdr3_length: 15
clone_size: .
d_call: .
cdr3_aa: CASRNQRRPTDTQYF
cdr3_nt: TGTGCCAGCAGGAATCAACGGAGGCCCACAGATACGCAGTATTTT

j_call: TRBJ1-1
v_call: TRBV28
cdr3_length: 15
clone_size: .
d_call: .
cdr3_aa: CASSPIDRLGTEAFF
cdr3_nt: TGTGCCAGCAGCCCAATCGACAGGTTGGGGACTGAAGCTTTCTTT

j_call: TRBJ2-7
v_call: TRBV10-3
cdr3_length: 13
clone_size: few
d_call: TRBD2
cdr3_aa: CAISEYGTTEQYF
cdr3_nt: TGTGCCATCAGTGAGTACGGGACTACCGAGCAGTACTTC

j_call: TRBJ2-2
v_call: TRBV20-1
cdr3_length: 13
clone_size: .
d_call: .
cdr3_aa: CSASRTAGGELFF
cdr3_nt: TGCAGTGCTAGTCGTACGGCGGGCGGGGAGCTGTTTTTT

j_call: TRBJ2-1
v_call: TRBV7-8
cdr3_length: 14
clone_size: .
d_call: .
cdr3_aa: CASFRGGSYNEQFF
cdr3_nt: TGTGCCAGCTTCCGAGGGGGATCATACAATGAGCAGTTCTTC

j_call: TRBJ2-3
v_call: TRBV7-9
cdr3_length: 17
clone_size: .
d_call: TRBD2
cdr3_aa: CASSLNSGSWGADTQYF
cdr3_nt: TGTGCCAGCAGCTTGAACAGCGGGAGTTGGGGAGCAGATACGCAGTATTTT

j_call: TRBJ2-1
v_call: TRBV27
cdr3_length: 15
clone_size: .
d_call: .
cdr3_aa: CASSLGLANYNEQFF
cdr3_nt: TGTGCCAGCAGTTTAGGGCTAGCGAACTACAATGAGCAGTTCTTC

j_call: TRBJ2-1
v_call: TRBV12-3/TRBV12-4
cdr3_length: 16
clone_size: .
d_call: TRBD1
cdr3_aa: CASSDKGTGIAVERFF
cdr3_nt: TGTGCCAGCAGTGATAAGGGGACAGGGATAGCGGTTGAGCGGTTCTTC

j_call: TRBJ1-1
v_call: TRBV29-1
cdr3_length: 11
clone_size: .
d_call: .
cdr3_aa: CSVRDNTEAFF
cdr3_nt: TGCAGCGTCCGGGACAACACTGAAGCTTTCTTT

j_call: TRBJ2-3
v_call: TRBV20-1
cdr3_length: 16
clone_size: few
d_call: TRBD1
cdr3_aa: CSAEGRQGGRTDTQYF
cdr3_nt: TGCAGTGCAGAGGGGAGACAGGGGGGAAGGACAGATACGCAGTATTTT

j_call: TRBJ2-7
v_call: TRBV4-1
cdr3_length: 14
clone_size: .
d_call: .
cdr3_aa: CASSQEETPYEQYF
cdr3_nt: TGCGCCAGCAGCCAAGAGGAGACGCCCTACGAGCAGTACTTC

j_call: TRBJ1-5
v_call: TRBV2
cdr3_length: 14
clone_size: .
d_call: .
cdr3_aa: CASVTDGSNQPQHF
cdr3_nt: TGTGCCAGCGTAACGGACGGGAGCAATCAGCCCCAGCATTTT

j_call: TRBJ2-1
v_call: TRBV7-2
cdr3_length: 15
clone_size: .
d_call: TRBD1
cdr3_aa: CASSSYGTGNNEQFF
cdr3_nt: TGTGCCAGCAGCTCTTACGGGACAGGAAATAATGAGCAGTTCTTC

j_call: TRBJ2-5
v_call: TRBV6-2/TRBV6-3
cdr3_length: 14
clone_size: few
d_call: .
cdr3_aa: CASSRSRLEETQYF
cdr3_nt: TGTGCCAGCAGTAGAAGCAGGTTGGAAGAGACCCAGTACTTC

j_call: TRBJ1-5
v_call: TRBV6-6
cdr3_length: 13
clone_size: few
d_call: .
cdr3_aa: CATEMTQYQPQHF
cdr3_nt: TGTGCCACCGAGATGACTCAGTATCAGCCCCAGCATTTT

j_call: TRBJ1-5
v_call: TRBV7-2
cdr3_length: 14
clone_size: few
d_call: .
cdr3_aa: CASSLGPSNQPQHF
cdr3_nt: TGTGCCAGCAGCTTAGGACCTAGCAATCAGCCCCAGCATTTT